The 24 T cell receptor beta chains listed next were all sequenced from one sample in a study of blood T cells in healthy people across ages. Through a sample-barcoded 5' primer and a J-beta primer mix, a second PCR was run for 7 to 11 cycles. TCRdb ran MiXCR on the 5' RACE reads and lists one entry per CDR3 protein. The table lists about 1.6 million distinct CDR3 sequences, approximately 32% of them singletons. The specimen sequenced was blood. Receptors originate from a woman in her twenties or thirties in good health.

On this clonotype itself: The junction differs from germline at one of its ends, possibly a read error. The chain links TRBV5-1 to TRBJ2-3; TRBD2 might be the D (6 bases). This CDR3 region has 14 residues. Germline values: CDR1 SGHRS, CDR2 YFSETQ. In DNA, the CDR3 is TGCGCCAGCAGCCCAACAACTAGCAGAGATACGCAGTATTTT. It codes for CASSPTTSRDTQYF.

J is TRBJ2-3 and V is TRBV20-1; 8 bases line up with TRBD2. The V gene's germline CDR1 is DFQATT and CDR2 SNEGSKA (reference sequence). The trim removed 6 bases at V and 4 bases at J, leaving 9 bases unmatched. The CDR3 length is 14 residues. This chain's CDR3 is CSAPNRLASDTQYF. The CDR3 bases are TGCAGTGCCCCCAATCGACTAGCGTCAGATACGCAGTATTTT.

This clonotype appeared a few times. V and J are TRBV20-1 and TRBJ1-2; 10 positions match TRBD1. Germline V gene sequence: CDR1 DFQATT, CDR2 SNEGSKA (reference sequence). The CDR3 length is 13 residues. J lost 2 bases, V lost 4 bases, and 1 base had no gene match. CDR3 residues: CSAKGQGNYGYTF. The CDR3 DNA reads TGCAGTGCTAAGGGACAGGGGAACTATGGCTACACCTTC.

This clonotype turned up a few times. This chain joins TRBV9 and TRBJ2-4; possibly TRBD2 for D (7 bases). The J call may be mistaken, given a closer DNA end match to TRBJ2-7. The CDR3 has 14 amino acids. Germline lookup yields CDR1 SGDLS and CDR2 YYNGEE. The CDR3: CASSTGRGPYEQYF. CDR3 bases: TGTGCCAGCAGTACAGGGCGGGGGCCCTACGAGCAGTACTTC.

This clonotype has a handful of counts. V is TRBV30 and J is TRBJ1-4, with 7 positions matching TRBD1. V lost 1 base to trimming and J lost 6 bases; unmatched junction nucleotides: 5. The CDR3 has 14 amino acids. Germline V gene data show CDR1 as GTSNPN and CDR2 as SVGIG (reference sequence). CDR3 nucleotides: TGTGCCTGGAGTGCGACAGGGTCTTATGAAAAACTGTTTTTT. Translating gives CAWSATGSYEKLFF.

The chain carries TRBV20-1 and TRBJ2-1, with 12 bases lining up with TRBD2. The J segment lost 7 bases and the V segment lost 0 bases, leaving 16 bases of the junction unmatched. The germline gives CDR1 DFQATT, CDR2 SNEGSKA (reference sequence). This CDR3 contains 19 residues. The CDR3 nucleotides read TGCAGTGCTAGAGACCCGAGCCGAGGTACTAGCGGGGGGAAGAATGAGCAGTTCTTC. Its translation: CSARDPSRGTSGGKNEQFF.

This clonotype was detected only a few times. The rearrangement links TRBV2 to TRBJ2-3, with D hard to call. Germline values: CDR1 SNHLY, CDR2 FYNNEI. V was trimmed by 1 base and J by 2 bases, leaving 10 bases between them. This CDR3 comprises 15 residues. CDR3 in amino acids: CASSEEGPVTDTQYF. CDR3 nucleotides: TGTGCCAGCAGTGAAGAGGGTCCAGTCACAGATACGCAGTATTTT. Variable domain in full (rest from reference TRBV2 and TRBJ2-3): EPEVTQTPSHQVTQMGQEVILRCVPISNHLYFYWYRQILGQKVEFLVSFYNNEISEKSEIFDDQFSVERPDGSNFTLKIRSTKLEDSAMYFCASSEEGPVTDTQYFGPGTRLTVL.

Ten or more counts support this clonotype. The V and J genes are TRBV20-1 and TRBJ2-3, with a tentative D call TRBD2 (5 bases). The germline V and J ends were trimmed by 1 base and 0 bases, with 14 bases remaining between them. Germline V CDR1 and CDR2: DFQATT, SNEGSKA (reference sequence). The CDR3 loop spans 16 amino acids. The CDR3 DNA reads TGCAGTGCTAGAGTATCAGCGGCCCTTAGCACAGATACGCAGTATTTT. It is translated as CSARVSAALSTDTQYF.

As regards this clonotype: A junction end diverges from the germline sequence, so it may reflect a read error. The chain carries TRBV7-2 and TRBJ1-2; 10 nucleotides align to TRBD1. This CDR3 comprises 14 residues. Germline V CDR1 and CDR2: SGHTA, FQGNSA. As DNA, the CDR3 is TGTGCCAGCGGCTTAGCGGGACAGGGGACTGGCTACACCTTC. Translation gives CASGLAGQGTGYTF.

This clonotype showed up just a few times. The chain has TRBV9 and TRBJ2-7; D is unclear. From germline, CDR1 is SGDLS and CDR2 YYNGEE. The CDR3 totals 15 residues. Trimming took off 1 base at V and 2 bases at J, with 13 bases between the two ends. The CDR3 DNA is TGTGCCAGCAGCGTAAGTCCTTCGGAAGCCTACGAGCAGTACTTC. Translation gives CASSVSPSEAYEQYF. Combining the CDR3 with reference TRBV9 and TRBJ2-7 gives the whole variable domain DSGVTQTPKHLITATGQRVTLRCSPRSGDLSVYWYQQSLDQGLQFLIQYYNGEERAKGNILERFSAQQFPDLHSELNLSSLELGDSALYFCASSVSPSEAYEQYFGPGTRLTVT.

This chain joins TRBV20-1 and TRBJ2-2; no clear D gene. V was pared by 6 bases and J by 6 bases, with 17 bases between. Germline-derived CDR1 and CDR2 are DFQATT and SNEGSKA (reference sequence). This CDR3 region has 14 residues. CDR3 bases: TGCAGTGCCGATTTAAGGGATTTCCCCGGGGAGCTGTTTTTT. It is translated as CSADLRDFPGELFF.

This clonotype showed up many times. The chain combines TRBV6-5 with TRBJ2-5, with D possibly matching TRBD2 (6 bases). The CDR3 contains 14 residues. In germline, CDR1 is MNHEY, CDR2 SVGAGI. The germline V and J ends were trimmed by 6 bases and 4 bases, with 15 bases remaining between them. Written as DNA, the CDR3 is TGTGCCAGCAGCCATGGGGGGAATGGAGAGACCCAGTACTTC. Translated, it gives CASSHGGNGETQYF.

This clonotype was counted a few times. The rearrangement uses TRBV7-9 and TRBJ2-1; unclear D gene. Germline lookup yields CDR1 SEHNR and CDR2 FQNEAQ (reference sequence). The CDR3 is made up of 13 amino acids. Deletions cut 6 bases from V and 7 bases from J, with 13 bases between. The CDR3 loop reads CASSPRTMNEQFF. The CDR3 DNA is TGTGCCAGCAGTCCGCGGACGATGAATGAGCAGTTCTTC.

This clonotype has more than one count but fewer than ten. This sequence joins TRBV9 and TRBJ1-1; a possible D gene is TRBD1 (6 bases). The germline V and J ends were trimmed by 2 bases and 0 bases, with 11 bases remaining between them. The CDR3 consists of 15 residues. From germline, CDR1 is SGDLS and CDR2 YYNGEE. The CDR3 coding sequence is TGTGCCAGCAGCGTTGGGGGGCAGTTGAACACTGAAGCTTTCTTT. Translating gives CASSVGGQLNTEAFF.

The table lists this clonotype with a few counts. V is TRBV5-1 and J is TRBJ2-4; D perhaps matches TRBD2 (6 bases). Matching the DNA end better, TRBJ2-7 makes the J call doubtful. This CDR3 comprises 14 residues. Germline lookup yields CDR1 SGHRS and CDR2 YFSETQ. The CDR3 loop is CASSHGRGVDEQYF. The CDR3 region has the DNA TGCGCCAGCAGCCATGGGCGGGGAGTCGACGAGCAGTACTTC.

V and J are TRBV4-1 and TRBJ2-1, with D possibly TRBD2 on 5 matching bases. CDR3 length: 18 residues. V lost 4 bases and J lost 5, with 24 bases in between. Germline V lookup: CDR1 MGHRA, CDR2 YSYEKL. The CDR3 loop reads CASSRTGETAQADNEQFF. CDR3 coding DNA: TGCGCCAGCAGCCGAACCGGGGAAACGGCACAAGCAGACAATGAGCAGTTCTTC.

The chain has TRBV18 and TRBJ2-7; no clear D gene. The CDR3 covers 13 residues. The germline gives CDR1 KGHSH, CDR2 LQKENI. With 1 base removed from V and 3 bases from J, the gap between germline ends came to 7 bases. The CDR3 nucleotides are TGTGCCAGCTCACCACTCCCGGACTACGAGCAGTACTTC. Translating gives CASSPLPDYEQYF.

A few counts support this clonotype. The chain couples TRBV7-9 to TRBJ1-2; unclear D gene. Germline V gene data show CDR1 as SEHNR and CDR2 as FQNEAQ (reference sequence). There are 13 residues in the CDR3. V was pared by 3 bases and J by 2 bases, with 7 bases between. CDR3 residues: CASSFLQNYGYTF. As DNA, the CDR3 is TGTGCCAGCAGCTTTCTACAGAACTATGGCTACACCTTC.

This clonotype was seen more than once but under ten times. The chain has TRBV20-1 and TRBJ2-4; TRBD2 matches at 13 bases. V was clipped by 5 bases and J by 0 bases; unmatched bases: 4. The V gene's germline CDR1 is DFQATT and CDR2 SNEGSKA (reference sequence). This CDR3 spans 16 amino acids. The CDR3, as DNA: TGCAGTGCTCCACTAGCGGGAGGGATAGCCAAAAACATTCAGTACTTC. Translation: CSAPLAGGIAKNIQYF.

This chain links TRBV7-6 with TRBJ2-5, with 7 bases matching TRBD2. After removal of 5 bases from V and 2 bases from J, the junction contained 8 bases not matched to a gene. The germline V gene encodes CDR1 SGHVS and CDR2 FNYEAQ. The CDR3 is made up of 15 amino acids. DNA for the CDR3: TGTGCCAGCAGCCCAAGCGGGGACTCACAAGAGACCCAGTACTTC. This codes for CASSPSGDSQETQYF. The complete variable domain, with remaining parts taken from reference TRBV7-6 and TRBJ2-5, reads GAGVSQSPRYKVTKRGQDVALRCDPISGHVSLYWYRQALGQGPEFLTYFNYEAQQDKSGLPNDRFSAERPEGSISTLTIQRTEQRDSAMYRCASSPSGDSQETQYFGPGTRLLVL.

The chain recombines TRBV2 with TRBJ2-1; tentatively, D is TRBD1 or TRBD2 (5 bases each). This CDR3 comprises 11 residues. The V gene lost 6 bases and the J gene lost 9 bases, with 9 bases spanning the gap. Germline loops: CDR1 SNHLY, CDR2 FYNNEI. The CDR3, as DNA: TGTGCCAGCAGGGCAGGGACTGAGCAGTTCTTC. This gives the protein CASRAGTEQFF.

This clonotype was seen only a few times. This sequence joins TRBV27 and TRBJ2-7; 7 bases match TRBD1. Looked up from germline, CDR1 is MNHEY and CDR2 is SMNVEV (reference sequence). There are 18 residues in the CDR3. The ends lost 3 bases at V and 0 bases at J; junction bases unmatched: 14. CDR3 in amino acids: CASSFSRQGSGSSYEQYF. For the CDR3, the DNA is TGTGCCAGCAGTTTTTCGAGACAGGGTTCAGGGTCCTCCTACGAGCAGTACTTC.

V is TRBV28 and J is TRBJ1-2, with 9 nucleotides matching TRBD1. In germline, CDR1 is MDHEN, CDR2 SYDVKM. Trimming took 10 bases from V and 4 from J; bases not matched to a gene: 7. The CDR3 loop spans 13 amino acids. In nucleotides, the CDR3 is TGTGCCATCTCCGGGACAGGGATCTATGGCTACACCTTC. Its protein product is CAISGTGIYGYTF.

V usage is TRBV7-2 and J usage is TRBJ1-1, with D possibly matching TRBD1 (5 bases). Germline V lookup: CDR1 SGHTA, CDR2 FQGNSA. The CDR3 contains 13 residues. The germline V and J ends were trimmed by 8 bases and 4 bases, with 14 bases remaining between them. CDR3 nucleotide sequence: TGTGCCAGCTTCAGACAGCGCGGCACTGAAGCTTTCTTT. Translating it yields CASFRQRGTEAFF.